Listed below are T cell receptor beta chains from one sample, sequenced in a study of Graves' ophthalmopathy and Graves' hyperthyroidism. One entry per CDR3 protein results from TCRdb running MiXCR on the multiplex PCR reads. The sample lists roughly 1.1 million distinct CDR3 sequences, around a third occurring once. The material sequenced was peripheral blood or thyroid tissue (not recorded which). All receptors derive from an adult man with Graves' hyperthyroidism. The CDR3 runs from the conserved cysteine through the conserved F or W. D genes are given only for firm matches. For some rows the clone size is stated as once, few or many, or as a class when expanded; others skip it.

TRBJ1-1,-,TRBD1,TRBV9,CASSRTGFDTEAFF,TGTGCCAGCAGCCGGACAGGGTTCGACACTGAAGCTTTCTTT
TRBJ1-2,many,TRBD1,TRBV2,CASSTSGTALSGYTF,TGTGCCAGCAGCACCTCCGGGACAGCCTTGAGTGGCTACACCTTC
TRBJ2-2,-,-,TRBV12-3/TRBV12-4,CASSYAADTGELFF,TGTGCCAGCAGTTACGCCGCAGACACCGGGGAGCTGTTTTTT
TRBJ1-6,many,TRBD1,TRBV4-2,CASSQVETGGSPLHF,TGTGCCAGCAGCCAAGTGGAGACAGGGGGTTCACCCCTCCACTTT
TRBJ2-7,-,-,TRBV9,CASSPDGFSYEQYF,TGTGCCAGCAGTCCTGACGGGTTCTCCTACGAGCAGTACTTC
TRBJ1-3,many,-,TRBV10-3,CAISESISQERNTIYF,TGTGCCATCAGTGAGTCGATCTCTCAGGAGCGTAACACCATATATTTT
TRBJ1-2,many,-,TRBV5-1,CASSPAELYGYTF,TGCGCCAGCAGCCCAGCGGAACTATATGGCTACACCTTC
TRBJ2-2,many,-,TRBV5-1,CASSLYGSDTGELFF,TGCGCCAGCAGCTTGTACGGGAGTGACACCGGGGAGCTGTTTTTT
TRBJ1-3,few,-,TRBV5-6,CASSGGRGGNTIYF,TGTGCCAGCAGCGGTGGCAGGGGTGGAAACACCATATATTTT
TRBJ1-1,-,TRBD1,TRBV11-2,CASSLERWPGGSTEAFF,TGTGCCAGCAGCTTAGAGAGGTGGCCAGGGGGAAGTACTGAAGCTTTCTTT
TRBJ2-5,-,TRBD1,TRBV7-2,CASSPQGQQETQYF,TGTGCCAGCAGCCCCCAGGGACAGCAAGAGACCCAGTACTTC
TRBJ1-1,few,-,TRBV12-3/TRBV12-4,CASSQEETANTEAFF,TGTGCCAGCAGCCAAGAGGAGACAGCGAACACTGAAGCTTTCTTT
TRBJ2-7,few,TRBD2,TRBV7-3,CASSQGTSEVYEQYF,TGTGCCAGCAGCCAAGGGACTAGCGAAGTCTACGAGCAGTACTTC
TRBJ2-7,-,TRBD2,TRBV7-2,CASSRTSGSVGEQYF,TGTGCCAGCAGTCGGACTAGCGGGAGTGTTGGGGAGCAGTACTTC
TRBJ2-7,-,TRBD1,TRBV28,CATGTGENEQYF,TGTGCCACGGGAACAGGGGAAAACGAGCAGTACTTC
TRBJ1-1,-,-,TRBV5-1,CASSLQAEVTEAFF,TGCGCCAGCAGCTTACAGGCGGAGGTCACTGAAGCTTTCTTT
TRBJ1-5,-,-,TRBV12-3/TRBV12-4,CASRRDGQYSNQPQLF,TGTGCCAGCAGAAGGGACGGACAATATAGCAATCAGCCCCAGCTTTTT
TRBJ2-7,many,-,TRBV5-1,CASSIYRVGYEQYF,TGCGCCAGCAGCATCTACAGGGTCGGTTACGAGCAGTACTTC
TRBJ2-7,few,-,TRBV7-2,CASSLGEDAYEQYF,TGTGCCAGCAGCTTGGGCGAGGATGCCTACGAGCAGTACTTC
TRBJ2-7,-,TRBD1,TRBV5-1,CASSMDRETYEQYF,TGCGCCAGCAGCATGGACAGGGAGACCTACGAGCAGTACTTC
TRBJ1-2,many,-,TRBV4-3,CASSQDPREVGYGYTF,TGCGCCAGCAGCCAAGACCCCAGGGAAGTGGGCTATGGCTACACCTTC
TRBJ2-7,-,-,TRBV2,CARPLQEIYEQYF,TGTGCTAGACCGTTACAGGAGATCTACGAGCAGTACTTC
TRBJ1-2,-,-,TRBV10-3,CASSDRQRTYGYTF,TGTGCCAGCAGTGACCGACAGAGAACCTATGGCTACACCTTC
TRBJ2-5,many,TRBD2,TRBV7-8,CASSPSRLAKTQYF,TGTGCCAGCAGCCCTAGCCGACTAGCGAAGACCCAGTACTTC
TRBJ2-7,-,TRBD2,TRBV9,CASGVRLAGVYEQYF,TGTGCCAGCGGCGTCCGACTAGCGGGAGTGTACGAGCAGTACTTC
TRBJ2-7,many,TRBD1,TRBV9,CASSLKTGGEQYF,TGTGCCAGCAGCCTTAAAACAGGGGGCGAGCAGTACTTC
TRBJ2-7,-,TRBD1,TRBV29-1,CSVEIRTGTYEQYF,TGCAGCGTTGAGATCAGGACAGGCACCTACGAGCAGTACTTC
TRBJ1-5,-,TRBD1,TRBV19,CASSMISQGNQPQHF,TGTGCCAGTAGTATGATTTCACAGGGGAATCAGCCCCAGCATTTT
TRBJ1-5,-,-,TRBV12-3/TRBV12-4,CASSLRGNNQPQHF,TGTGCCAGCAGTTTGAGAGGAAACAATCAGCCCCAGCATTTT
TRBJ1-6,-,TRBD1,TRBV5-1,CASSFNPGQDYSPLHF,TGCGCCAGCAGCTTTAATCCGGGACAGGACTATTCACCCCTCCACTTT
TRBJ1-1,-,TRBD1,TRBV20-1,CSAIGTGGGAFF,TGCAGTGCTATAGGCACAGGGGGTGGAGCTTTCTTT
TRBJ2-5,-,TRBD2,TRBV20-1,CSARGGAGLADIQETQYF,TGCAGTGCTAGAGGAGGCGCCGGACTAGCGGATATACAAGAGACCCAGTACTTC
TRBJ1-1,-,-,TRBV25-1,CASSRVGVMNTEAFF,TGTGCCAGCAGCAGGGTAGGGGTCATGAACACTGAAGCTTTCTTT
TRBJ2-3,-,TRBD1,TRBV4-3,CASSHRDSLTSTDTQYF,TGCGCCAGCAGCCACCGGGACAGCTTGACTAGCACAGATACGCAGTATTTT
TRBJ2-2,-,-,TRBV12-3/TRBV12-4,CASRWQITGELFF,TGTGCCAGCAGATGGCAGATTACCGGGGAGCTGTTTTTT
TRBJ2-5,-,-,TRBV10-3,CAISEPSGGQETQYF,TGTGCCATCAGTGAGCCATCCGGGGGCCAAGAGACCCAGTACTTC
TRBJ1-6,-,-,TRBV4-1,CASSQDAGVDSPLHF,TGCGCCAGCAGCCAAGACGCGGGGGTGGATTCACCCCTCCACTTT
TRBJ2-7,many,TRBD1,TRBV4-3,CASSQAQGESYEQYF,TGCGCCAGCAGCCAGGCACAGGGGGAATCCTACGAGCAGTACTTC
TRBJ2-3,-,-,TRBV11-1,CASSLIVSTDTQYF,TGTGCCAGCAGCTTGATAGTATCCACAGATACGCAGTATTTT
TRBJ1-2,few,-,TRBV2,CASSESYLVLYGYTF,TGTGCCAGCAGTGAAAGCTACTTAGTTCTATATGGCTACACCTTC
TRBJ2-5,many,-,TRBV27,CASSQLGTQYF,TGTGCCAGCAGCCAGCTTGGGACCCAGTACTTC
TRBJ2-5,once,-,TRBV24-1,CATSARGDQETQYF,TGTGCCACCAGTGCTAGGGGGGATCAAGAGACCCAGTACTTC
TRBJ2-7,-,-,TRBV7-8,CASSLNRDREQYF,TGTGCCAGCAGCCTGAACAGGGATCGCGAGCAGTACTTC
TRBJ2-7,-,TRBD2,TRBV19,CASSELAGEQYF,TGTGCCAGTAGTGAACTAGCGGGGGAGCAGTACTTC
TRBJ2-5,many,-,TRBV13,CASSPGRGNGQYF,TGTGCCAGCAGCCCGGGACGGGGGAACGGCCAGTACTTC
TRBJ1-2,few,-,TRBV24-1,CATSDHQGRDGYTF,TGTGCCACCAGTGACCACCAGGGGAGGGATGGCTACACCTTC
TRBJ2-5,-,-,TRBV29-1,CSVGAELAQETQYF,TGCAGCGTTGGGGCCGAACTCGCCCAAGAGACCCAGTACTTC
TRBJ1-1,-,TRBD1,TRBV9,CASSVRRDRGRGTEAFF,TGTGCCAGCAGCGTGAGAAGGGACAGGGGCAGGGGGACTGAAGCTTTCTTT